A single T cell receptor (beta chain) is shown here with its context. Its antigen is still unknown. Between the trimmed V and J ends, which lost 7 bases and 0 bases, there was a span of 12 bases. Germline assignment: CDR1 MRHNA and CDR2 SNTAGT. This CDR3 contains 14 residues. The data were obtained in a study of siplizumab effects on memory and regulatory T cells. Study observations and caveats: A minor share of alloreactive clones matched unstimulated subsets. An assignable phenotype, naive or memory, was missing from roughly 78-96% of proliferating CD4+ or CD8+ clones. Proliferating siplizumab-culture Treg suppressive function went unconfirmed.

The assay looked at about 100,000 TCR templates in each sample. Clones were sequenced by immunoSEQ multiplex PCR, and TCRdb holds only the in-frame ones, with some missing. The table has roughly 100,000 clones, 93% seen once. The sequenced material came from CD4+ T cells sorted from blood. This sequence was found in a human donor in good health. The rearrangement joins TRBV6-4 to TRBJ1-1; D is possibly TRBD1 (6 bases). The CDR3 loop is CASKPGALNTEAFF. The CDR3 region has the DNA TGTGCCAGCAAGCCAGGGGCCTTGAACACTGAAGCTTTCTTT.